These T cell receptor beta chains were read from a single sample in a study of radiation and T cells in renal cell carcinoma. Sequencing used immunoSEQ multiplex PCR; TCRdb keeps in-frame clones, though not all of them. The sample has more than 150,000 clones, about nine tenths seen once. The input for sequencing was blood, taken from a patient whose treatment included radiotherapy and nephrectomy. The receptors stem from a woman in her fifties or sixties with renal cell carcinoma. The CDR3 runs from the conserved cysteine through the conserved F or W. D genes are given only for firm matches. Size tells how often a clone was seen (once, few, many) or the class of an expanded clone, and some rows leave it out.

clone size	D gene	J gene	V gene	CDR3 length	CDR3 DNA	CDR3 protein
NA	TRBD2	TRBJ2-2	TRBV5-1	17	TGCGCCAGCAGCAGCGGACTAGCGGGGGGTAGCACCGGGGAGCTGTTTTTT	CASSSGLAGGSTGELFF
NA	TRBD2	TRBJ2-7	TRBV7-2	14	TGTGCCAGCACCCTTTCGGGACTAGCCTACGAGCAGTACTTC	CASTLSGLAYEQYF
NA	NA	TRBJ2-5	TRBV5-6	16	TGTGCCAGCAGCTTGTTGGTTAGCGGCGGAGGAGAGACCCAGTACTTC	CASSLLVSGGGETQYF
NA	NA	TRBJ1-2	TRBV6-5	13	TGTGCCAGCAGACGGGACGGAGACTATGGCTACACCTTC	CASRRDGDYGYTF
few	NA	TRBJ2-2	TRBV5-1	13	TGCGCCAGCAGCTTTTCAGGCACCGGGGAGCTGTTTTTT	CASSFSGTGELFF
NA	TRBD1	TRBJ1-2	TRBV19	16	TGTGCCAGTACCTCGGTCTCCGGGACAGGGAACTATGGCTACACCTTC	CASTSVSGTGNYGYTF
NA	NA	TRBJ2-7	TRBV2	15	TGTGCCAGCAGACCCGGGACAAGGAGCTCCTACGAGCAGTACTTC	CASRPGTRSSYEQYF
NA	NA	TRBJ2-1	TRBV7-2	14	TGTGCCAGCACCAACAGCCACTCCTACAATGAGCAGTTCTTC	CASTNSHSYNEQFF
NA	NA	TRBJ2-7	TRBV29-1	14	TGCAGCGTTATGGGGGGTATAGTCTCCTACGAGCAGTACTTC	CSVMGGIVSYEQYF
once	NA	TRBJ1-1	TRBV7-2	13	TGTGCCAGCAGCCTATCAAGGAACACTGAAGCTTTCTTT	CASSLSRNTEAFF
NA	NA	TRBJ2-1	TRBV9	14	TGTGCCAGCAGCTCCCGGACTTCCCCCCGAGAGCAGTTCTTC	CASSSRTSPREQFF
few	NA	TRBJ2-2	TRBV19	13	TGTGCCAGTACGCCAAGAACAAGCGGGGAGCTGTTTTTT	CASTPRTSGELFF
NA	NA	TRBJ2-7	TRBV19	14	TGTGCCAGTAGTGTTACGGGCCTCCTGGGCGAGCAGTACTTC	CASSVTGLLGEQYF
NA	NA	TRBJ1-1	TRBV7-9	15	TGTGCCAGCAGCTTAGGCGGACAGACCAACACTGAAGCTTTCTTT	CASSLGGQTNTEAFF
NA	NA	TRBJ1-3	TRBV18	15	TGTGCCAGCTCACCTAAGGGAAACTCTGGAAACACCATATATTTT	CASSPKGNSGNTIYF
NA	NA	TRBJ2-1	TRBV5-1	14	TGCGCCAGCAGCATGGGACAAAACTACAATGAGCAGTTCTTC	CASSMGQNYNEQFF
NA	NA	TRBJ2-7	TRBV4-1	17	TGCGCCAGCAGCCAAGATAGTTACGGGCTAGTACCCTACGAGCAGTACTTC	CASSQDSYGLVPYEQYF